This section outlines one TCR beta chain sequence together with its context. This entry comes from a study of blood T cell repertoires in COVID-19. CDR3 length: 13 amino acids. CDR1 is SNHLY, CDR2 FYNNEI, per germline. The germline V and J ends were trimmed by 6 bases and 2 bases, with 9 bases remaining between them. Only in-frame clones appear in the TCRdb table, and some are missing; sequencing was by immunoSEQ multiplex PCR. This table has 130,000 to 150,000 clones, about 90% appearing once. Material: peripheral blood. This rearrangement joins TRBV2 to TRBJ2-3; D gene uncertain. The receptor was derived from a woman aged 50 to 65 with acute or convalescent COVID-19. CDR3 in amino acids: CASSPRFTDTQYF. The CDR3 DNA is TGTGCCAGCAGCCCGAGGTTCACAGATACGCAGTATTTT.